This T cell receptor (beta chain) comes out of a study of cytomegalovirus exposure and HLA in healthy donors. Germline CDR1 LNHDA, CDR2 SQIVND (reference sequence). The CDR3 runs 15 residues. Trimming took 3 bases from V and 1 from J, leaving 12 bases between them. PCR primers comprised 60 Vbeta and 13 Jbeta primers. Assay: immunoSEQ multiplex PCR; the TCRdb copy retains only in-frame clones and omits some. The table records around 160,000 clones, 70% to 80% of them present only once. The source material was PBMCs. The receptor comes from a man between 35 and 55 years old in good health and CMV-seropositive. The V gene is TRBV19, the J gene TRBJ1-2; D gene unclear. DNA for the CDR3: TGTGCCAGTAGTATCTTCAACGGGGATAACTATGGCTACACCTTC. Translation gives CASSIFNGDNYGYTF.